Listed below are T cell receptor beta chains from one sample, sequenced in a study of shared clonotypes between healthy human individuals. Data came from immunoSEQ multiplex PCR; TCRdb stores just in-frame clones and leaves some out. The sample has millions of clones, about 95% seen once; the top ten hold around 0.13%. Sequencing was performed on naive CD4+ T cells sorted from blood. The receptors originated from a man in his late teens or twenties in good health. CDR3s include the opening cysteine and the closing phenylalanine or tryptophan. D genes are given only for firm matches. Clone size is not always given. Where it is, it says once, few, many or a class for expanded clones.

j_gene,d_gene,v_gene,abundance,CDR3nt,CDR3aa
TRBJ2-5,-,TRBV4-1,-,TGCGCCAGCAGCCAAGAAGGGGGACTGAATAAAGAGACCCAGTACTTC,CASSQEGGLNKETQYF
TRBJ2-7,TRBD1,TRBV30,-,TGTGCCTGGAATCCGGACAGGGGACCTTACGAGCAGTACTTC,CAWNPDRGPYEQYF
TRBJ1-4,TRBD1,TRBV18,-,TGTGCCAGCTCGCGGGACAGGGGAAATGAAAAACTGTTTTTT,CASSRDRGNEKLFF
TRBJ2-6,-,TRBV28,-,TGTGCCAGCACCATTGGTCTGGGGGCCAACGTCCTGACTTTC,CASTIGLGANVLTF
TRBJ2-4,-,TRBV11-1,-,TGTGCCAGCAGCTTAGCTTCCGCAGTAGGCAAAAACATTCAGTACTTC,CASSLASAVGKNIQYF
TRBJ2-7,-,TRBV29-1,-,TGCAGCGTTGAAGACCAGGGTCAAGGACACGAGCAGTACTTC,CSVEDQGQGHEQYF
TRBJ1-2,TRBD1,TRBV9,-,TGTGCCAGCAGCTCCCGGGACAGGGTGGAAGGCTACACCTTC,CASSSRDRVEGYTF
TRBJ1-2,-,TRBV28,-,TGTGCCAGCAGTTCAGGTGGCAAAAACTATGGCTACACCTTC,CASSSGGKNYGYTF
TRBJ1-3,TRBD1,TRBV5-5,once,TGTGCCAGCTTTGGACAGGGAGGAAACACCATATATTTT,CASFGQGGNTIYF
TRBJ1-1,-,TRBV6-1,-,TGTGCCAGCAGTGCAAACCTGAACACTGAAGCTTTCTTT,CASSANLNTEAFF
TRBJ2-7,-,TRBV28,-,TGTGCCAGCAGCTCCCGGGGCGCAGCGCAGTACTTC,CASSSRGAAQYF